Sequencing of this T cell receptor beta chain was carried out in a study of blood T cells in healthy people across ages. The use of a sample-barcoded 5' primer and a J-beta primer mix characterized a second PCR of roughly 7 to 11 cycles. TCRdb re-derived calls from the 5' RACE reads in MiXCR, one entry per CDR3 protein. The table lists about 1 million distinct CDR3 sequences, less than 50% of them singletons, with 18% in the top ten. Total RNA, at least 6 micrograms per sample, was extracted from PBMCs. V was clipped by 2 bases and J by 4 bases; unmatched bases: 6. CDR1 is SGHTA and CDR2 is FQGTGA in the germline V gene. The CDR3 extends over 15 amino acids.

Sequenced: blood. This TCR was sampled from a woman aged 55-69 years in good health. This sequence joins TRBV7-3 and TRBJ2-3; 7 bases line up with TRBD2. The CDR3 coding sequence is TGTGCCAGCAGCTTAGAGGCGGGAGCGGCAGATACGCAGTATTTT. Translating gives CASSLEAGAADTQYF.